The 29 T cell receptor beta chains below all came from one sample that was sequenced in a study of blood T cell repertoires in COVID-19. Sequenced by immunoSEQ multiplex PCR; TCRdb stores in-frame clones only, minus some. Here the sample spans hundreds of thousands of clones, about 83% being singletons. The sequenced sample consisted of PBMCs or T cells enriched from blood (not recorded which). Every receptor here comes from a woman aged 50 to 60 who had recovered from COVID-19.

This clone appeared once. J is TRBJ2-1 and V is TRBV5-6; D call uncertain. V gave up 0 bases and J gave up 2 bases, with 9 bases separating them. The CDR3 is 15 amino acids. CDR1 and CDR2 (germline): SGHDT, YYEEEE. CDR3 nucleotide sequence: TGTGCCAGCAGCTTGGATTCAGGCACCTACAATGAGCAGTTCTTC. It specifies CASSLDSGTYNEQFF.

The rearrangement links TRBV10-3 to TRBJ1-4; the match to TRBD1 covers 7 bases. Germline V gene sequence: CDR1 ENHRY, CDR2 SYGVKD. With V trimmed by 3 bases and J by 5 bases, 6 bases remained unmatched. This CDR3 spans 15 amino acids. CDR3 residues: CAISDPGQTNEKLFF. In DNA form, the CDR3 reads TGTGCCATCAGTGACCCGGGACAGACAAATGAAAAACTGTTTTTT.

The chain uses TRBV10-1 and TRBJ1-4, with D possibly TRBD1 on 6 matching bases. Trimming took off 9 bases at V and 7 bases at J, with 18 bases between the two ends. The CDR3 consists of 14 residues. Per the germline V gene, CDR1 is WNHNN and CDR2 is SYGVQD (reference sequence). CDR3 region: CASKLRGAGEKLFF. For the CDR3, the DNA is TGCGCCAGTAAGCTTCGGGGGGCGGGTGAAAAACTGTTTTTT.

J is TRBJ1-2 and V is TRBV4-3, with D perhaps TRBD1 (5 bases). Trimming took 3 bases from V and 5 from J, leaving 13 bases between them. The CDR3 is 14 amino acids. CDR1 is LGHNA and CDR2 is YSLEER in the germline V gene. The CDR3 spells CASSQMTATYGYTF. The CDR3 DNA reads as TGCGCCAGCAGCCAGATGACAGCCACGTATGGCTACACCTTC.

The chain links TRBV5-1 to TRBJ1-2; D is perhaps TRBD1 (5 bases). V gave up 5 bases and J gave up 8 bases, with 22 bases separating them. The CDR3 sequence is 15 residues long. The germline V gene has CDR1 SGHRS and CDR2 YFSETQ. CDR3 coding DNA: TGCGCCAGCAGGCCATCAGGGAATTTATCGAAAGGCTACACCTTC. Amino acids: CASRPSGNLSKGYTF.

The chain joins TRBV12-3 or TRBV12-4 to TRBJ1-3; possibly TRBD1 for D (5 bases). Trimming took 9 bases from V and 9 from J, leaving 12 bases between them. This CDR3 comprises 11 residues. In DNA form, the CDR3 reads TGTGCCAGAGGGCGGGGGGGCACCATATATTTT. Protein: CARGRGGTIYF.

V usage is TRBV7-9 and J usage is TRBJ2-7, with a tentative D call TRBD1 (5 bases). V lost 1 base and J lost 3, with 10 bases in between. CDR1 SEHNR and CDR2 FQNEAQ come from the germline V gene (reference sequence). This CDR3 has 14 residues. CDR3 in DNA: TGTGCCAGCAGCTTAGGGGGCACAAACTACGAGCAGTACTTC. Its protein product is CASSLGGTNYEQYF. The variable domain in full, completed from reference TRBV7-9 and TRBJ2-7, reads DTGVSQNPRHKITKRGQNVTFRCDPISEHNRLYWYRQTLGQGPEFLTYFQNEAQLEKSRLLSDRFSAERPKGSFSTLEIQRTEQGDSAMYLCASSLGGTNYEQYFGPGTRLTVT.

The chain employs TRBV13 and TRBJ1-1; the D gene is possibly TRBD1 (5 bases). Germline CDR1 is PRHDT and CDR2 is FYEKMQ (reference sequence). This CDR3 spans 11 amino acids. The V and J ends lost 5 bases and 8 bases respectively, with 9 bases between them. Here the CDR3 DNA reads TGTGCCAGCAGCGTACGGACAGAAGCTTTCTTT. Translating it yields CASSVRTEAFF.

The genes are TRBV6-5 and TRBJ2-3; TRBD2 matches at 9 bases. CDR3 length: 15 residues. Trimming took 8 bases from V and 6 from J; bases not matched to a gene: 12. Germline values: CDR1 MNHEY, CDR2 SVGAGI. For the CDR3, the DNA is TGTGCCAGCTGCCGGGGTAGCGGGGGATTGGATACGCAGTATTTT. Translation gives CASCRGSGGLDTQYF.

This clone came up a few times. The chain carries TRBV19 and TRBJ1-5, with D possibly TRBD1 on 6 matching bases. Germline-derived CDR1 and CDR2 are LNHDA and SQIVND (reference sequence). The CDR3 extends over 16 amino acids. Trimming left V 10 bases short and J 1 base short, with 20 bases between. CDR3 nucleotides: TGTGCCACCTTCCCGGGGGGCCGGGGGAGCAATCAGCCCCAGCATTTT. This translates into CATFPGGRGSNQPQHF.

The V call is TRBV7-2, the J call TRBJ2-1; no reliable D call. With 5 bases removed from V and 7 bases from J, the gap between germline ends came to 12 bases. This CDR3 contains 13 residues. Germline V gives CDR1 SGHTA, CDR2 FQGNSA. For the CDR3, the DNA is TGTGCCAGCAGCCAATTGGCGAGGAATGAGCAGTTCTTC. It translates to CASSQLARNEQFF.

The chain combines TRBV7-2 with TRBJ1-2; 8 bases agree with TRBD1. With V trimmed by 1 base and J by 4 bases, 5 bases remained unmatched. The CDR3 is 15 residues long. Germline CDR1 SGHTA, CDR2 FQGNSA. The CDR3 loop reads CASSLGWTGIYGYTF. The CDR3 nucleotides are TGTGCCAGCAGCTTAGGGTGGACAGGGATCTATGGCTACACCTTC.

The chain's CDR3 is CASSQYRRSRGCYGYTF. CDR3 nucleotide sequence: TGCGCCAGCAGTCAATATAGGCGATCCCGAGGGTGCTATGGCTACACCTTC. The rearrangement uses TRBV23-1 and TRBJ1-2; D is uncertain. TRBV23-1 is sorted into the ORF group, with uncertain function. Trimming cost V 1 base and J 4 bases, with 19 bases left between them. The CDR3 is made up of 17 amino acids.

CDR3 protein: CSARSYSPLHF. The CDR3 DNA sequence: TGCAGTGCTAGGAGTTATTCACCCCTCCACTTT. The J gene is TRBJ1-6, the V gene TRBV20-1; no reliable D call. The CDR3 runs to 11 residues. Trimming removed 3 bases from V and 8 bases from J, with 5 bases in between. Germline-derived CDR1 and CDR2 are DFQATT and SNEGSKA (reference sequence).

This clone has a single count. The V call is TRBV6-5, the J call TRBJ2-7; perhaps TRBD1 as D (6 bases). The CDR3 sequence is 16 residues long. V shed 0 bases and J shed 6 bases, with 18 bases lying between them. CDR1 is MNHEY and CDR2 is SVGAGI in the germline V gene. The CDR3 here is CASSYSRQGWAGEQYF. The CDR3 coding sequence is TGTGCCAGCAGTTACTCGAGGCAGGGGTGGGCAGGCGAGCAGTACTTC.

This clone was found a few times. J is TRBJ1-2 and V is TRBV7-8; D not resolved. The ends were cut back, 1 base at V and 7 bases at J, with 10 bases in the middle. Germline CDR1 reads SGHVS; CDR2 reads FQNEAQ. The CDR3 consists of 13 residues. This chain's CDR3 is CASSLGAQGGYTF. In DNA form, the CDR3 reads TGTGCCAGCAGCTTAGGGGCACAAGGTGGCTACACCTTC.

V is TRBV4-1 and J is TRBJ2-5; 9 bases align to TRBD2. This CDR3 comprises 18 residues. Unmatched junction bases numbered 16, after V lost 4 bases and J lost 4 bases. The germline V gene encodes CDR1 MGHRA and CDR2 YSYEKL. The chain's CDR3 is CASSLVGASGAQGETQYF. In DNA form, the CDR3 reads TGCGCCAGCAGCCTCGTGGGGGCTAGCGGGGCCCAAGGAGAGACCCAGTACTTC.

Here the CDR3 DNA reads TGTGCCAGTAGTATTCAGCGGAAGGCCCTCTCCACAGATACGCAGTATTTT. It is translated as CASSIQRKALSTDTQYF. This rearrangement joins TRBV19 to TRBJ2-3, with D tentatively TRBD2 (5 bases). This CDR3 has 17 amino acids. The V end lost 3 bases, the J end lost 2 bases, and 18 bases lay between the germline ends. Germline V gene lookup returns CDR1 LNHDA and CDR2 SQIVND (reference sequence). Drawing the rest from reference TRBV19 and TRBJ2-3, the complete variable domain is DGGITQSPKYLFRKEGQNVTLSCEQNLNHDAMYWYRQDPGQGLRLIYYSQIVNDFQKGDIAEGYSVSREKKESFPLTVTSAQKNPTAFYLCASSIQRKALSTDTQYFGPGTRLTVL.

The chain joins TRBV30 to TRBJ2-1; no clear D. V lost 3 bases and J lost 7, with 13 bases in between. Germline CDR1 GTSNPN, CDR2 SVGIG (reference sequence). This CDR3 spans 13 amino acids. The CDR3 DNA sequence: TGTGCCTGGAGGTACAGCCCCGATAATGAGCAGTTCTTC. Protein sequence: CAWRYSPDNEQFF.

The chain carries TRBV7-9 and TRBJ2-2; D gene ambiguous. CDR1 SEHNR and CDR2 FQNEAQ come from the germline V gene (reference sequence). Trimming took off 8 bases at V and 2 bases at J, with 6 bases between the two ends. This CDR3 spans 12 amino acids. Here the CDR3 DNA reads TGTGCCAGCCGTCCTAACACCGGGGAGCTGTTTTTT. It yields the protein CASRPNTGELFF.

V and J are TRBV28 and TRBJ1-1, with D possibly being TRBD1 (6 bases). V dropped 6 bases and J dropped 1 base, with 18 bases sitting between them. In germline, CDR1 is MDHEN, CDR2 SYDVKM. The CDR3 covers 16 residues. The CDR3 here is CASSPTGQSRNTEAFF. Written as DNA, the CDR3 is TGTGCCAGCAGCCCGACCGGACAGTCCCGGAACACTGAAGCTTTCTTT.

The gene calls are TRBV6-5 and TRBJ1-2; possible D gene TRBD1, 5 bases. Trimming cost V 2 bases and J 6 bases, with 13 bases left between them. The V gene's germline CDR1 is MNHEY and CDR2 SVGAGI. This CDR3 has 14 amino acids. In nucleotides, the CDR3 is TGTGCCAGCAGTTACGTACGGGGGATCCATGGCTACACCTTC. Translated: CASSYVRGIHGYTF.

The V call is TRBV7-3, the J call TRBJ2-2; D is perhaps TRBD2 (5 bases). With 5 bases removed from V and 4 bases from J, the gap between germline ends came to 20 bases. The CDR3 has 17 residues. CDR1 SGHTA and CDR2 FQGTGA come from the germline V gene. The CDR3 DNA follows: TGTGCCAGCAGCCGAAGATTAGCCTTACGGGGCACCGGGGAGCTGTTTTTT. Amino acid sequence: CASSRRLALRGTGELFF.

This chain uses TRBV28 with TRBJ2-1; possible D gene TRBD1, 5 bases. This CDR3 has 12 amino acids. Germline assignment: CDR1 MDHEN and CDR2 SYDVKM. V was clipped by 6 bases and J by 9 bases, with 12 bases between them. The CDR3 reads CASRPRAGEQFF. CDR3 sequence (DNA): TGTGCCAGCAGGCCCAGGGCAGGTGAGCAGTTCTTC.

V usage is TRBV9 and J usage is TRBJ1-3, with D perhaps matching TRBD1 (5 bases). Germline assignment: CDR1 SGDLS and CDR2 YYNGEE. Deletions cut 3 bases from V and 0 bases from J, with 19 bases between. This CDR3 has 18 residues. CDR3 coding DNA: TGTGCCAGCAGCGCCAGCGTCGGACAACTGAGCTCTGGAAACACCATATATTTT. It encodes CASSASVGQLSSGNTIYF.

The V call is TRBV10-3, the J call TRBJ2-3; 8 bases map to TRBD2. J lost 5 bases, V lost 6 bases, and 10 bases had no gene match. CDR1 is ENHRY, CDR2 SYGVKD, per germline. This CDR3 is 15 amino acids long. The CDR3 loop reads CAIRPSGGVEDTQYF. The CDR3 nucleotides read TGTGCCATCAGACCCAGCGGGGGAGTGGAAGATACGCAGTATTTT.

The chain joins TRBV2 to TRBJ1-2; 10 positions agree with TRBD1. Per germline, CDR1 SNHLY and CDR2 FYNNEI. V dropped 8 bases and J dropped 4; count of bases not matched to a gene: 4. The CDR3 is made up of 13 amino acids. CDR3 nucleotides: TGTGCCAGCCAGGGACAGGGGACCTATGGCTACACCTTC. Translated: CASQGQGTYGYTF.

The chain couples TRBV3-1 (or the pseudogene TRBV3-2) to TRBJ1-3; D unresolved. Germline V gene sequence: CDR1 LGHDT, CDR2 YNNKEL (reference sequence). Between the trimmed V and J ends, which lost 1 base and 4 bases, there was a span of 11 bases. There are 15 residues in the CDR3. The CDR3 region is CASSQGQFMGNTIYF. Written as DNA, the CDR3 is TGTGCCAGCAGCCAAGGGCAGTTTATGGGAAACACCATATATTTT.

As concerns this clone: This sequence is one base from a far larger clone and is likely a read error. The V and J genes are TRBV7-9 and TRBJ1-1; 7 nucleotides line up with TRBD1. The CDR3 loop spans 13 amino acids. Germline-derived CDR1 and CDR2 are SEHNR and FQNEAQ (reference sequence). The V gene end was trimmed by 3 bases and the J gene end by 4 bases; junction bases not matched to a gene: 2. The CDR3 loop reads CASSLTGRTEAFF. CDR3 in DNA: TGTGCCAGCAGCTTGACAGGGCGCACTGAAGCTTTCTTT.